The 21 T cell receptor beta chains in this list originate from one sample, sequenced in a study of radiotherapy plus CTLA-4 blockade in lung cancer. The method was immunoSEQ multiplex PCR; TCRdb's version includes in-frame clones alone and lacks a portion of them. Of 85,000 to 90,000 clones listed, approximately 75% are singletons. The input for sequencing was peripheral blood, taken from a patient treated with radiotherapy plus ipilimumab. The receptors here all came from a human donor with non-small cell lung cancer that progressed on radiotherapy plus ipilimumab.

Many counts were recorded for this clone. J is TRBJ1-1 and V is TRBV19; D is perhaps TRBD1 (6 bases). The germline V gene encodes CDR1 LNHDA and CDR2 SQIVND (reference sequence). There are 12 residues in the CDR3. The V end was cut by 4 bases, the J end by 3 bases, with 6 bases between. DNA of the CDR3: TGTGCCAGTAGTAACAGGGACACTGAAGCTTTCTTT. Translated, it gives CASSNRDTEAFF.

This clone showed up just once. DNA for the CDR3: TGTGCCAGCACCTACTCTCGGACTGGTAACTATGGCTACACCTTC. Its protein is CASTYSRTGNYGYTF. This chain links TRBV2 with TRBJ1-2; no reliable D call. V lost 7 bases to trimming and J lost 1 base, with 16 bases between them. Germline lookup yields CDR1 SNHLY and CDR2 FYNNEI. The CDR3 contains 15 residues.

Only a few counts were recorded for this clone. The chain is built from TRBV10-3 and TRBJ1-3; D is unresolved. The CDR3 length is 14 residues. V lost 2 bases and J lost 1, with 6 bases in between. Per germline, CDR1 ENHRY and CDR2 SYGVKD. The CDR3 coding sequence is TGTGCCATCAGTGAGGGGGTATCTGGAAACACCATATATTTT. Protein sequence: CAISEGVSGNTIYF.

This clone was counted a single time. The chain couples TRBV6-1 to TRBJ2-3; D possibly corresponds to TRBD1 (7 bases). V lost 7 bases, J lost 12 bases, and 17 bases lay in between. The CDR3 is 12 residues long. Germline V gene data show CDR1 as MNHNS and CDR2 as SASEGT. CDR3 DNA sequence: TGTGCCAGCAATTTGTCCAGGGGGGTTCAGTATTTT. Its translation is CASNLSRGVQYF.

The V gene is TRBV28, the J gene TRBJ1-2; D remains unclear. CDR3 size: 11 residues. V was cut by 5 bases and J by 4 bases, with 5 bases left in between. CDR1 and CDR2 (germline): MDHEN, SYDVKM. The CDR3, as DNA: TGTGCCAGCAGTAAAGTCTATGGCTACACCTTC. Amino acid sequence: CASSKVYGYTF.

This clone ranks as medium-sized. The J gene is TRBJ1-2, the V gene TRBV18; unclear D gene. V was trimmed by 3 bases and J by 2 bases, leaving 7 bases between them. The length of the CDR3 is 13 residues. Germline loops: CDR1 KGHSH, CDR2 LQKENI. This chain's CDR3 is CASSPRTNYGYTF. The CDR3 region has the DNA TGTGCCAGCTCACCCAGGACCAACTATGGCTACACCTTC.

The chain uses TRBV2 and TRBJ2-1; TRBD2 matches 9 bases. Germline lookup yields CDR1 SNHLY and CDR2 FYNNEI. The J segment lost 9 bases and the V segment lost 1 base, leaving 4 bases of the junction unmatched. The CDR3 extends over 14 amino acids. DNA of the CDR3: TGTGCCAGCAGTGAAGGGGTTAGCGGGGGTGAGCAGTTCTTC. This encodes CASSEGVSGGEQFF.

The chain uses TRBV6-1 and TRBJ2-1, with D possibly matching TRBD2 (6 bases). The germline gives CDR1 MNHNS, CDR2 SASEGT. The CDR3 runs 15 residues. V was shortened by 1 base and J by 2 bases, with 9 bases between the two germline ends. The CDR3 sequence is CASSEGSGPYNEQFF. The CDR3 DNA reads TGTGCCAGCAGTGAAGGTAGCGGACCCTACAATGAGCAGTTCTTC.

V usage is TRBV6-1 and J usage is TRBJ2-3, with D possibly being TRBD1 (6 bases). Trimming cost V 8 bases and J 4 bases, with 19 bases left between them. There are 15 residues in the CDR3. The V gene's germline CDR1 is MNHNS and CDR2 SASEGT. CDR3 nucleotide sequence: TGTGCCAGCGGGGGCTTCGGGCAGGGCCCAGATACGCAGTATTTT. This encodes CASGGFGQGPDTQYF.

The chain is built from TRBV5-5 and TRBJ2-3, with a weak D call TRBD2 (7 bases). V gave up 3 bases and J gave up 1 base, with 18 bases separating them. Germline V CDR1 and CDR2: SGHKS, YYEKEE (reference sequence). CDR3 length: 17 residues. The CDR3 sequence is CASSYTGGSRRTDTQYF. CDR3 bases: TGTGCCAGCAGCTACACGGGGGGCAGCCGCCGCACAGATACGCAGTATTTT.

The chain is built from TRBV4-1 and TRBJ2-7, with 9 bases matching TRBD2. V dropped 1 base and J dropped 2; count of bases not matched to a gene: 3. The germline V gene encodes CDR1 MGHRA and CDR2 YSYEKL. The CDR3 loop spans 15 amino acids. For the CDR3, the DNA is TGCGCCAGCAGCCAAGCCCTAGCGGGGACCTACGAGCAGTACTTC. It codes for CASSQALAGTYEQYF.

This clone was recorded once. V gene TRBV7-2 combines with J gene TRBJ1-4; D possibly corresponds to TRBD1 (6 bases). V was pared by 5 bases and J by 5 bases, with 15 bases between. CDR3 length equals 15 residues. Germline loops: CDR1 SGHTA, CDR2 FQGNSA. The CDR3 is CASSAGGLGNEKLFF. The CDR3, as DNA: TGTGCCAGCAGCGCGGGGGGGCTTGGGAATGAAAAACTGTTTTTT.

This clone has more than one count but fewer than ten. CDR3 protein: CASRPGPNNQPQHF. The CDR3 DNA is TGCGCCAGCAGACCCGGGCCCAACAATCAGCCCCAGCATTTT. The chain uses TRBV23-1 and TRBJ1-5; D uncertain. TRBV23-1 counts as an open reading frame of uncertain function. The CDR3 spans 14 residues. V lost 6 bases and J 3 bases, leaving 12 bases between the germline ends.

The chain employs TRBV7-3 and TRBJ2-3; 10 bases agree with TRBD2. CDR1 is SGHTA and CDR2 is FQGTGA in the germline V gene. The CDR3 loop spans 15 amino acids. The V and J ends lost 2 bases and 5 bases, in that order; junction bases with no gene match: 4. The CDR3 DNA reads TGTGCCAGCAGCTTACTAGCGGGGGCAGTAGATACGCAGTATTTT. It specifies CASSLLAGAVDTQYF.

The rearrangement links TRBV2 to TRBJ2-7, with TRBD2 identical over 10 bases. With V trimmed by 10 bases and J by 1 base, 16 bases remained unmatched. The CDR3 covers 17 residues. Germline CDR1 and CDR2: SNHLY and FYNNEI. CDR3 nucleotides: TGTGCCACCACACCCGGGACTAGCGAGGGTTCGTCCTACGAGCAGTACTTC. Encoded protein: CATTPGTSEGSSYEQYF.

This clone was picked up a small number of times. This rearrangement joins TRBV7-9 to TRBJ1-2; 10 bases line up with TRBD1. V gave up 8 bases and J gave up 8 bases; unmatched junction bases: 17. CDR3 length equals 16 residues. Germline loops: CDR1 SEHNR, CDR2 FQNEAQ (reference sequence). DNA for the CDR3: TGTGCCAGCCTCTTGGGGGACAGGGGTCCTTCCTGGGGCTACACCTTC. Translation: CASLLGDRGPSWGYTF.

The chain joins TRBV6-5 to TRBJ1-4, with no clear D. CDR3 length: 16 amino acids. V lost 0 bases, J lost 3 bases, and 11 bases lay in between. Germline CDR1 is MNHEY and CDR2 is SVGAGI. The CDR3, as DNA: TGTGCCAGCAGTTACTCGAGAGGGAGGGCTAATGAAAAACTGTTTTTT. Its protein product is CASSYSRGRANEKLFF.

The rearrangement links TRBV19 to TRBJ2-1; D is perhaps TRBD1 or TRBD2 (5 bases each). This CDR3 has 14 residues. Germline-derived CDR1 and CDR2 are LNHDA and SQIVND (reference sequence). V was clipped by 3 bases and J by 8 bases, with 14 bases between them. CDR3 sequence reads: CASSMAAVGDEQFF. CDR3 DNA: TGTGCCAGTAGTATGGCCGCAGTGGGGGATGAGCAGTTCTTC.

The DNA of the CDR3 is TGTGCCAGCAGTCTCGGCCAGATTGGGGATACGCAGTATTTT. It specifies CASSLGQIGDTQYF. This chain joins TRBV2 and TRBJ2-3; D remains ambiguous. The CDR3 is 14 amino acids. V was trimmed by 5 bases and J by 6 bases, leaving 15 bases between them. CDR1 and CDR2 from the germline V gene are SNHLY and FYNNEI.

The DNA of the CDR3 is TGCAGCGTTACGGGGGACAGGGCCAGGCGCGAGCAGTACTTC. It translates to CSVTGDRARREQYF. V and J are TRBV29-1 and TRBJ2-7; 9 bases match TRBD1. This CDR3 region has 14 residues. Trimming removed 5 bases from V and 6 bases from J; junction bases left unmatched: 11. The germline V gene has CDR1 SQVTM and CDR2 ANQGSEA.

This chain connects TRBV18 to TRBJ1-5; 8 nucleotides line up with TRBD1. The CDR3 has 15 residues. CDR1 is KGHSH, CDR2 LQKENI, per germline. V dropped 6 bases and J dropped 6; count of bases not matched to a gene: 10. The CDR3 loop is CASSLSQGAGQPQHF. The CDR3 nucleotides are TGTGCCAGCTCTCTCTCTCAGGGGGCGGGTCAGCCCCAGCATTTT.